This is a list of T cell receptor beta chains from one sample in a study of shared clonotypes between healthy human individuals. Sequenced by immunoSEQ multiplex PCR; TCRdb stores in-frame clones only, minus some. This sample carries over a million clones, around 97% of them seen once, and the ten largest clones take over 1%. Sample: naive CD4+ T cells sorted from blood. These receptors were taken from a man aged 25-45 years in good health. CDR3s include the opening cysteine and the closing phenylalanine or tryptophan. Fields, in order: clone size, D gene, J gene, V gene, CDR3 protein. D genes are given only for firm matches. Clone size is not always given. Where it is, it says once, few, many or a class for expanded clones.

clone size: .; D gene: .; J gene: TRBJ2-7; V gene: TRBV7-8; CDR3 protein: CASSPGSYEQYF
clone size: .; D gene: .; J gene: TRBJ2-1; V gene: TRBV4-2; CDR3 protein: CASSLRVRERQSSYNEQFF
clone size: .; D gene: .; J gene: TRBJ1-4; V gene: TRBV5-1; CDR3 protein: CASSITATNEKLFF
clone size: once; D gene: .; J gene: TRBJ2-3; V gene: TRBV27; CDR3 protein: CASSPHVRRGTDTQYF
clone size: .; D gene: .; J gene: TRBJ1-1; V gene: TRBV10-1; CDR3 protein: CASSLGSGTNTEAFF
clone size: .; D gene: .; J gene: TRBJ1-2; V gene: TRBV7-9; CDR3 protein: CASSLVGVLYGYTF
clone size: once; D gene: TRBD1; J gene: TRBJ2-7; V gene: TRBV6-1; CDR3 protein: CASRWTGTYEQYF
clone size: .; D gene: TRBD2; J gene: TRBJ2-1; V gene: TRBV15; CDR3 protein: CATSRSLAGGYNEQFF
clone size: .; D gene: TRBD1; J gene: TRBJ2-5; V gene: TRBV5-1; CDR3 protein: CASSPGTVQETQYF
clone size: .; D gene: .; J gene: TRBJ2-7; V gene: TRBV7-2; CDR3 protein: CASSSRPPGFVYEQYF
clone size: .; D gene: TRBD1; J gene: TRBJ2-5; V gene: TRBV5-1; CDR3 protein: CASSSGTGIVETQYF
clone size: .; D gene: TRBD2; J gene: TRBJ2-1; V gene: TRBV11-2; CDR3 protein: CATSGTSGRVNEQFF
clone size: .; D gene: TRBD2; J gene: TRBJ2-3; V gene: TRBV7-9; CDR3 protein: CASSLVTGGRADTQYF